This paragraph reports one TCR beta chain. The sample originates from a study of blood T cell repertoires in COVID-19. Trimming removed 1 base from V and 7 bases from J, with 11 bases in between. The CDR3 spans 14 residues. Germline CDR1 reads SGHAT; CDR2 reads FQNNGV. Libraries were prepared by immunoSEQ multiplex PCR; TCRdb keeps only in-frame clonotypes and omits some of them. The top ten hold 1.7% of the sample, which has 97,000 or so clones, 90% seen once. The material sequenced was peripheral blood. This chain links TRBV11-2 with TRBJ1-3; a possible D gene is TRBD1 (6 bases). The receptor comes from a man in his 60s with acute or convalescent COVID-19. DNA for the CDR3: TGTGCCAGCAGCTTAGGCAGGGGCGGGAACACCATATATTTT. It translates to CASSLGRGGNTIYF.